This record concerns one TCR beta chain sequence. What it recognizes is unknown. This CDR3 has 14 residues. Trimming stripped 5 bases from V and 14 bases from J, with 21 bases between. Looked up from germline, CDR1 is SGHTA and CDR2 is FQGNSA. This record comes from a study of shared clonotypes between healthy human individuals. Notes on the study in general: For naive CD4 cells, around 5% of clonotypes were shared across a handful of donors.

Deep was the level at which the assay was run. Approximately 210 ng DNA, about 30,000 T cell genomes, went into each sorted-subset replicate PCR. Produced via immunoSEQ multiplex PCR; TCRdb's table is partial and in-frame only. Of 2 million to 2.5 million clones detected, over 85% appear once; the ten largest clones hold approximately 0.4%. This TCR was sampled from a man in his late teens or twenties in good health. Some clones in this sample may be carry-over from other donors' samples. Sample: naive CD4+ T cells from PBMCs. Noted subset: CD45RA+ positively selected. The chain recombines TRBV7-2 with TRBJ1-4; TRBD1 might be the D (5 bases). The CDR3 loop reads CASSRGNGNLRLFF. DNA for the CDR3: TGTGCCAGCAGCCGGGGGAATGGCAATCTAAGGCTGTTTTTT.